This TCR beta chain was captured by sequencing in a study of T cell responses to AZD1222 COVID-19 vaccine. The study, taken as a whole, reports: Donors were largely white British and mainly female; clonal diversity was possibly underestimated. CD4 TCRs linked to vaccination spanned spike, dominating at 160-218 and 743-854.

The CDR3 extends over 14 amino acids. The J segment lost 5 bases and the V segment lost 5 bases, leaving 9 bases of the junction unmatched. Looked up from germline, CDR1 is SGDLS and CDR2 is YYNGEE. A note on this clone: Its specificity is not known.

TCRdb's copy holds only in-frame clones and misses some; the assay was immunoSEQ multiplex PCR. The sample lists roughly 150,000 clones, more than 70% occurring once. The source was peripheral blood, collected 28 days after the second AZD1222 dose. The V gene is TRBV9, the J gene TRBJ2-5, with TRBD2 identical over 7 bases. This TCR derives from an adult who received the AZD1222 COVID-19 vaccine. In DNA, the CDR3 is TGTGCCAGCAGTCCTACTAGCGTTCGGGAGACCCAGTACTTC. This gives the protein CASSPTSVRETQYF.